Sequencing of this T cell receptor beta chain was carried out in a study of control samples from healthy donors and cancer patients. Data came from immunoSEQ multiplex PCR; TCRdb stores just in-frame clones and leaves some out. The sample holds 350,000 to 450,000 clones, 75% to 95% seen once. CDR1 and CDR2 (germline): ENHRY, SYGVKD. The CDR3 runs to 14 residues. V was clipped by 8 bases and J by 4 bases; unmatched bases: 6. Sequencing was performed on PBMCs. This sequence originates from a man aged 35 to 55 with head and neck cancer. The chain joins TRBV10-3 to TRBJ2-2, with 8 bases lining up with TRBD1. In nucleotides, the CDR3 is TGTGCCATCCTACCCGGGACAGGCACCGGGGAGCTGTTTTTT. This gives the protein CAILPGTGTGELFF.